Shown below are 3 T cell receptor beta chains from a single sample sequenced in a study of shared clonotypes between healthy human individuals. Method: immunoSEQ multiplex PCR; TCRdb's copy keeps in-frame clones and lacks some. The sample consists of 490,000 or so clones, over 60% of them appearing once. The sequencing sample was made of PBMCs. These receptors all come from a woman in her 40s in good health. Some clones in this sample may be carry-over from other donors' samples.

This clone was seen a single time. The genes are TRBV30 and TRBJ2-5; 11 positions match TRBD1. The CDR3 covers 14 residues. V lost 1 base to trimming and J lost 5 bases; unmatched junction nucleotides: 3. Germline CDR1 is GTSNPN and CDR2 is SVGIG (reference sequence). The CDR3 reads CAWSGGQGAETQYF. The CDR3, as DNA: TGTGCCTGGAGTGGAGGACAGGGGGCCGAGACCCAGTACTTC.

A single count supports this clone. V gene TRBV5-1 combines with J gene TRBJ2-7; D is perhaps TRBD2 (5 bases). Between the trimmed V and J ends, which lost 4 bases and 10 bases, there was a span of 15 bases. CDR1 is SGHRS, CDR2 YFSETQ, per germline. This CDR3 has 12 amino acids. This chain's CDR3 is CASSLFPGGQYF. CDR3 nucleotides: TGCGCCAGCAGCCTATTTCCCGGAGGCCAGTACTTC.

The chain employs TRBV7-2 and TRBJ2-7; a weak D match, TRBD2 (6 bases). The germline V and J ends were trimmed by 5 bases and 2 bases, with 16 bases remaining between them. Looked up from germline, CDR1 is SGHTA and CDR2 is FQGNSA. This CDR3 spans 15 amino acids. The CDR3 DNA reads TGTGCCAGCAGCCAGGGACTTTCCCGCACCTACGAGCAGTACTTC. Protein sequence: CASSQGLSRTYEQYF.